This T cell receptor (beta chain) was sequenced for a study of shared clonotypes between healthy human individuals. The CDR3 length is 14 residues. The V end was cut by 4 bases, the J end by 5 bases, with 15 bases between. Germline CDR1 reads SGHRS; CDR2 reads YFSETQ. Subsets obtained from CD4+ cells comprised CD45RA+ naive and CD45RA-negative memory cells. Using immunoSEQ multiplex PCR, the repertoire was profiled, and TCRdb retains in-frame clones only, with some absent. The data hold roughly 1,000,000 clones, with about 80% observed a single time. With regard to this clone: Other DNA sequences in this specimen translate into the identical CDR3.

The material sequenced was memory CD4+ T cells from PBMCs. Sample subset: CD45RA-negative fraction. This chain uses TRBV5-1 with TRBJ1-1; possibly TRBD1 for D (5 bases). The sequence derives from a young man in good health. Some clones in this sample may be carry-over from other donors' samples. In DNA form, the CDR3 reads TGCGCCAGCAGCCCCCAGGGTTCGGGAACTGAAGCTTTCTTT. Its protein product is CASSPQGSGTEAFF.